This T cell receptor (beta chain) comes out of a study of CD8+CD57+ T cells in acquired aplastic anemia. Study details: The average for DNA from sorted CD4+ and CD8+ cells was around 3.5 ug.

Profiling of TCR beta VDJ combinations and CDR3 sequences used genomic DNA as template. TCRdb itself ran the reads through MiXCR, one entry per CDR3 protein. The repertoire includes 450,000 to 550,000 distinct CDR3 sequences, about a third of them detected once, and roughly 0.8% sits in the top ten. An expansion of CD8+CD57+ cells by flow cytometry had been shown in patients chosen for sequencing. Germline CDR1 is WNHNN and CDR2 is SYGVQD (reference sequence). This CDR3 comprises 9 residues. The receptor was derived from a human donor with aplastic anemia. What was sequenced was sorted CD4+, CD8+, or CD8+CD57+ T cells (not recorded which) from PBMCs. The chain combines TRBV10-1 with TRBJ1-2; 7 nucleotides line up with TRBD1. CDR3 sequence: CRQGQGYTF. The DNA for the CDR3 is TGCCGCCAGGGACAGGGCTACACCTTC.